The clone carrying this T cell receptor beta chain was recorded at least ten times. This sample is part of a study of kidney transplant recipient with SARS-CoV-2 infection. MiXCR was run by TCRdb on the reads, yielding one entry per CDR3 protein. The repertoire holds about 240,000 distinct CDR3 sequences, with around 26% as singletons. Per germline, CDR1 DFQATT and CDR2 SNEGSKA (reference sequence). The CDR3 sequence is 14 residues long. Deletions cut 6 bases from V and 0 bases from J, with 14 bases between. This chain joins TRBV20-1 and TRBJ1-2; TRBD1 is a possible D gene (6 bases). The sample consisted of a blood sample, taken at baseline and on approximately day 120 from a kidney transplant recipient. This clonotype originated in a male patient aged 30 to 40 who had COVID-19 and was a kidney transplant recipient. Certain T cells may be donor cells from the graft. CDR3 protein: CSAKDSSANYGYTF. The CDR3 nucleotides read TGCAGTGCAAAGGACAGCTCAGCTAACTATGGCTACACCTTC.